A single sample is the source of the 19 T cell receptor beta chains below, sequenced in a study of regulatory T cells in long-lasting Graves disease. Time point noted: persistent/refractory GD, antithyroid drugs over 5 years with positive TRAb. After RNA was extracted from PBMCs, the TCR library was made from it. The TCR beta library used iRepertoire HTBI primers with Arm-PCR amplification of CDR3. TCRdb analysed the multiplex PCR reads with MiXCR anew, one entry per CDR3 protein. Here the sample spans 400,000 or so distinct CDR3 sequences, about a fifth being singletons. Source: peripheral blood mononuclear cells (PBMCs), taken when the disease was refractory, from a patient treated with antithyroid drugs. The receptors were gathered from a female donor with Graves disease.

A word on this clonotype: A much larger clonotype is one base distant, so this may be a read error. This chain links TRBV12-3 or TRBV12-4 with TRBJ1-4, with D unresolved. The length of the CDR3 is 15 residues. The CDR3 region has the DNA TGTGCCAGCAGTTTAACGTCGGGAACTAATGAAGAACTGTTTTTT. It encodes CASSLTSGTNEELFF.

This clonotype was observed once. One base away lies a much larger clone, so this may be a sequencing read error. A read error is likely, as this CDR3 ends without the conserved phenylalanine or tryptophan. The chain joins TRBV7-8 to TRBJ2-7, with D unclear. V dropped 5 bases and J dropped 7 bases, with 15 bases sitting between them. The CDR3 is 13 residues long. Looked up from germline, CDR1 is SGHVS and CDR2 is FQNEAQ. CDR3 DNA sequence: TGTGCCAGCAGCCATAGAGGCCATCGGGAGCAGTACCTC. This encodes CASSHRGHREQYL.

The CDR3 nucleotides read TGTGCCTGGAGTGTAGGGGGAGAACAGCATTTT. It translates to CAWSVGGEQHF. The V gene is TRBV30, the J gene TRBJ1-5; D possibly corresponds to TRBD1 (6 bases). V lost 0 bases to trimming and J lost 13 bases, with 10 bases between them. The germline V gene has CDR1 GTSNPN and CDR2 SVGIG (reference sequence). The CDR3 length is 11 residues.

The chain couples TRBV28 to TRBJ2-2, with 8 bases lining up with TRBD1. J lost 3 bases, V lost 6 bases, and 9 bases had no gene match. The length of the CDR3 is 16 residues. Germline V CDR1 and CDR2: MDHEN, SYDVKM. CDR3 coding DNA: TGTGCCAGCAGCCGGACAGGGATGCAGCACACCGGGGAGCTGTTTTTT. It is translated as CASSRTGMQHTGELFF.

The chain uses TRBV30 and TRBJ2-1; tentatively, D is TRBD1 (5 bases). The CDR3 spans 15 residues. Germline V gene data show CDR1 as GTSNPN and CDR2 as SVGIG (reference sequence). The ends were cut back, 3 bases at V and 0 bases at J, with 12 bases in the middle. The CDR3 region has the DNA TGTGCCTGGAGCATACAGGCGAGCTCCTACAATGAGCAGTTCTTC. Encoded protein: CAWSIQASSYNEQFF.

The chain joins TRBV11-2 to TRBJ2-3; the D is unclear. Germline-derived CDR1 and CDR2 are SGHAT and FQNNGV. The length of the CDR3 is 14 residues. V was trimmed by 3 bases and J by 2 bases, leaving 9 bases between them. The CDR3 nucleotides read TGTGCCAGCAGCTTTTCAGGAATCACAGATACGCAGTATTTT. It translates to CASSFSGITDTQYF.

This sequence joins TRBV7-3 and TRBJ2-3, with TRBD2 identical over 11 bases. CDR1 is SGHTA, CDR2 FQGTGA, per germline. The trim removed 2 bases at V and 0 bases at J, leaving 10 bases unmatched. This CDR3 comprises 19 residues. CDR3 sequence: CASSLRKDRTSGSTDTQYF. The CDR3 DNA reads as TGTGCCAGCAGCTTACGCAAAGACCGGACTAGCGGGAGCACAGATACGCAGTATTTT.

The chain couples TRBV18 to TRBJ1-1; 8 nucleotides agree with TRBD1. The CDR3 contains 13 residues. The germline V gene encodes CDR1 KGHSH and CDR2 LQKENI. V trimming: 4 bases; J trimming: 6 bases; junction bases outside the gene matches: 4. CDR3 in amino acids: CASSRTGNSEAFF. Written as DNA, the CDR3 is TGTGCCAGCTCACGGACAGGGAATTCTGAAGCTTTCTTT.

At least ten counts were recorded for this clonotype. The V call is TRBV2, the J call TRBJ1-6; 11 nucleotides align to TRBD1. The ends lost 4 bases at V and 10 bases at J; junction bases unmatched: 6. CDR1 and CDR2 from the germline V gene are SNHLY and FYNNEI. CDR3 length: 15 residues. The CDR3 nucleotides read TGTGCCAGCAGTGGTGCCGGGACAGGGGGATCACCCCTCCACTTT. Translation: CASSGAGTGGSPLHF.

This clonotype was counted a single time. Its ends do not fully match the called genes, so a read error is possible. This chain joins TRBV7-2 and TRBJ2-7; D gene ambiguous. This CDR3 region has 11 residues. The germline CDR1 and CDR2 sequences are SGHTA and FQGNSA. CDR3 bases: TGTGCCAGCAGCGTTTCCTACGAGCAGTGCTTC. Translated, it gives CASSVSYEQCF.

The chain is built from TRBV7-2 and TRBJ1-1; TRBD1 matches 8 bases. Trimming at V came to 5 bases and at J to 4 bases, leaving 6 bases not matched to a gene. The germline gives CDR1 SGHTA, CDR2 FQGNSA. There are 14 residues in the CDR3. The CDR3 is CASSMWTGPTEAFF. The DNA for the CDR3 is TGTGCCAGCAGCATGTGGACAGGGCCCACTGAAGCTTTCTTT.

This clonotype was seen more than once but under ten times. CDR3 loop: CASSYFAAGANVLTF. For the CDR3, the DNA is TGTGCCAGCAGTTACTTTGCGGCTGGGGCCAACGTCCTGACTTTC. This rearrangement joins TRBV6-5 to TRBJ2-6; D gene unclear. The germline V and J ends were trimmed by 1 base and 2 bases, with 6 bases remaining between them. This CDR3 is built from 15 residues. Germline assignment: CDR1 MNHEY and CDR2 SVGAGI.

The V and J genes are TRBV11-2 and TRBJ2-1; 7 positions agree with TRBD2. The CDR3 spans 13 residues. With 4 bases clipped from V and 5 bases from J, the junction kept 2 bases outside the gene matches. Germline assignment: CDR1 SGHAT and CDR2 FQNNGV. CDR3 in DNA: TGTGCCAGCAGCTGGGGGGGGAACAATGAGCAGTTCTTC. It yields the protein CASSWGGNNEQFF.

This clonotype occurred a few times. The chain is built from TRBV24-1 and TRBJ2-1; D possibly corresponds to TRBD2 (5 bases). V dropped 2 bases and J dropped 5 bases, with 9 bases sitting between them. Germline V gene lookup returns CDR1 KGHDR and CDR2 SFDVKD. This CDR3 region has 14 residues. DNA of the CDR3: TGTGCCACCAGTGATTGGGAGCGGAACAATGAGCAGTTCTTC. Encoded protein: CATSDWERNNEQFF.

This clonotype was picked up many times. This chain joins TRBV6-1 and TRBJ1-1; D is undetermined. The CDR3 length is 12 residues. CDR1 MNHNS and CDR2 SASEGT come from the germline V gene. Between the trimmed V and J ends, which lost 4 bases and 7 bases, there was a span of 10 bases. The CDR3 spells CASSATGNEAFF. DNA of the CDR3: TGTGCCAGCAGTGCTACGGGAAATGAAGCTTTCTTT.

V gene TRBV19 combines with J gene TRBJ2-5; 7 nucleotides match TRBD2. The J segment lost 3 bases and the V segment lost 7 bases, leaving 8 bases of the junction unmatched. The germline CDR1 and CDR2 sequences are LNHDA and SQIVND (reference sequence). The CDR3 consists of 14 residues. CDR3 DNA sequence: TGTGCCAGTAATCGTGGGCTAGCGGAAGAGACCCAGTACTTC. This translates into CASNRGLAEETQYF.

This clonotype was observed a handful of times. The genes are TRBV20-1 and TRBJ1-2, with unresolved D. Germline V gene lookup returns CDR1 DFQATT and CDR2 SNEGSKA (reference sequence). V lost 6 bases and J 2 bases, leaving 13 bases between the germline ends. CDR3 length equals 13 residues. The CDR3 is CSATQDGNYGYTF. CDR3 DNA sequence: TGCAGTGCCACCCAAGATGGAAACTATGGCTACACCTTC.

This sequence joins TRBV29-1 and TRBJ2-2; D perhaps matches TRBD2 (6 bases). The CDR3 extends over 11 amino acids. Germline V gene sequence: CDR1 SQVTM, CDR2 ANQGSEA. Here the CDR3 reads CAAGNTGELFF. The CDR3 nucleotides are TGCGCAGCGGGGAACACCGGGGAGCTGTTTTTT.

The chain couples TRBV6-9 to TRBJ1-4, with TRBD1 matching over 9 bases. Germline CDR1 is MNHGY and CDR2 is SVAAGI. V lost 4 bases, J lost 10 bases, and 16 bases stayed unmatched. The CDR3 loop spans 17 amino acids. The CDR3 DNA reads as TGTGCCAGCAGTTCCGACCCCCCGGGACAGGGCACGGGAAAACTGTTTTTT. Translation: CASSSDPPGQGTGKLFF.